This is a list of T cell receptor beta chains from one sample in a study of T cells in Graves' hyperthyroidism and ophthalmopathy. Using its own MiXCR run on the multiplex PCR reads, TCRdb lists one record per CDR3 protein. Among about 700,000 distinct CDR3 sequences listed, about 14% were seen once. Sequenced input: blood. These receptors were collected from a woman younger than 30 with Graves' hyperthyroidism. CDR3s include the opening cysteine and the closing phenylalanine or tryptophan. A D gene is named only where the DNA matches it firmly. The listing skips clone size in some rows; elsewhere it reads once, few, many or a size class.

clone_size	d_call	v_call	j_call	cdr3_aa	cdr3_nt
many	NA	TRBV30	TRBJ2-5	CAWSPGDRDSETQYF	TGTGCCTGGAGCCCAGGAGACAGGGACTCCGAGACCCAGTACTTC
many	NA	TRBV7-9	TRBJ1-1	CASSTVRGNTEAFF	TGTGCCAGCAGCACCGTGCGGGGGAACACTGAAGCTTTCTTT
many	NA	TRBV4-1	TRBJ2-1	CASSQQGISSYNEQFF	TGCGCCAGCAGCCAACAGGGAATTAGCTCCTACAATGAGCAGTTCTTC
many	TRBD1	TRBV6-2/TRBV6-3	TRBJ1-1	CASSYPIKQGSKAFF	TGTGCCAGCAGTTACCCCATTAAACAGGGGTCTAAAGCTTTCTTT
NA	NA	TRBV28	TRBJ1-2	CANSLGGLKRNYGYTF	TGTGCCAACAGTTTAGGAGGCCTCAAAAGAAACTATGGCTACACCTTC
few	NA	TRBV20-1	TRBJ1-5	CSARDRNQPQHF	TGCAGTGCTAGAGACAGAAATCAGCCCCAGCATTTT
few	NA	TRBV11-2	TRBJ2-2	CASSLTGEPFF	TGTGCCAGCAGCCTCACCGGGGAGCCGTTTTTT
many	NA	TRBV2	TRBJ2-1	CASSRRTVGDNEQFF	TGTGCCAGCAGCCGGCGGACAGTGGGCGACAATGAGCAGTTCTTC
NA	NA	TRBV7-9	TRBJ1-1	CASSPRRIPEAFF	TGTGCCAGCAGCCCCCGGCGAATTCCTGAAGCTTTCTTT
NA	NA	TRBV7-9	TRBJ2-7	CASSLSVASASSYEQYF	TGTGCCAGCAGCTTAAGTGTGGCTAGCGCGAGCTCCTACGAGCAGTACTTC
many	TRBD2	TRBV27	TRBJ2-1	CASSVRAGTTYNEQFF	TGTGCCAGCAGTGTCCGAGCGGGGACCACCTACAATGAGCAGTTCTTC
NA	NA	TRBV5-1	TRBJ2-6	CASSFGYVSGANVLTF	TGCGCCAGCAGCTTCGGGTATGTCTCTGGGGCCAACGTCCTGACTTTC
few	NA	TRBV24-1	TRBJ2-1	CATSAPSGGLTSYNEQFF	TGTGCCACCAGTGCCCCCTCCGGAGGGTTGACCTCCTACAATGAGCAGTTCTTC
few	NA	TRBV6-1	TRBJ1-3	CASSEAGPGGAGNTIYF	TGTGCCAGCAGTGAAGCAGGACCGGGTGGCGCTGGAAACACCATATATTTT
many	TRBD2	TRBV12-3/TRBV12-4	TRBJ2-7	CAIGSAGGYNEQYF	TGTGCCATCGGGTCAGCGGGAGGTTACAACGAGCAGTACTTC
NA	TRBD1	TRBV6-1	TRBJ2-4	CASSSHRGRAKNIQYF	TGTGCCAGCAGTTCACACAGGGGAAGAGCCAAAAACATTCAGTACTTC
many	TRBD1	TRBV20-1	TRBJ2-7	CSAKTDRLYEQYF	TGCAGTGCTAAGACGGACAGGCTCTACGAGCAGTACTTC
few	TRBD2	TRBV11-2	TRBJ2-3	CASSLSGDSTDTQYF	TGTGCCAGCAGCTTGAGCGGGGACAGCACAGATACGCAGTATTTT
many	NA	TRBV6-5	TRBJ2-3	CASSYSTQGASDTQYF	TGTGCCAGCAGTTACTCGACTCAGGGAGCGTCAGATACGCAGTATTTT
NA	TRBD1	TRBV10-2	TRBJ1-1	CASTLRQGYRAEAFF	TGCGCCAGCACCTTGAGACAGGGGTATAGGGCTGAAGCTTTCTTT
many	NA	TRBV2	TRBJ2-2	CASIRTGVDTGELFF	TGTGCCAGCATCAGAACGGGAGTGGACACCGGGGAGCTGTTTTTT
few	NA	TRBV4-1	TRBJ2-3	CASSQAPSASPRGTQYF	TGCGCCAGCAGCCAGGCACCTTCGGCTAGCCCCCGGGGTACGCAGTATTTT
NA	NA	TRBV27	TRBJ2-7	CASSLSGRNDEQYF	TGTGCCAGCAGTTTATCGGGCAGAAACGACGAGCAGTACTTC
many	NA	TRBV11-1	TRBJ2-4	CASSSGRIAKNIQYF	TGTGCCAGCAGCTCGGGTAGGATAGCCAAAAACATTCAGTACTTC
once	NA	TRBV7-9	TRBJ1-5	CASTLSYPLERAEEQPQHF	TGTGCCAGCACGTTATCCTACCCCCTAGAGAGGGCAGAGGAACAGCCCCAGCATTTT
many	TRBD1	TRBV2	TRBJ1-1	CAIRGQANTEAFF	TGTGCCATCCGTGGACAGGCAAACACTGAAGCTTTCTTT
many	TRBD2	TRBV12-3/TRBV12-4	TRBJ2-2	CASSFGTSGRYRGTGELFF	TGTGCCAGCAGTTTTGGGACTAGCGGAAGATACCGGGGCACCGGGGAGCTGTTTTTT
many	NA	TRBV3-1	TRBJ1-1	CASSGARRQGAFF	TGTGCCAGCTCCGGGGCTAGGAGGCAGGGAGCTTTCTTT
few	NA	TRBV5-1	TRBJ2-7	CASSLAPTYEQYF	TGCGCCAGCAGCTTGGCTCCCACCTACGAGCAGTACTTC
few	TRBD2	TRBV6-9	TRBJ2-3	CASSTLQGGVAGVTDTQYF	TGTGCCAGCAGCACTCTCCAGGGGGGGGTAGCGGGAGTCACAGATACGCAGTATTTT
few	NA	TRBV15	TRBJ2-3	CATSRDDWGASDTQYF	TGTGCCACCAGCAGAGATGACTGGGGGGCTTCAGATACGCAGTATTTT
NA	NA	TRBV24-1	TRBJ2-1	CATSDFKGIYNEQFF	TGTGCCACCAGTGATTTTAAAGGGATCTACAATGAGCAGTTCTTC
few	TRBD2	TRBV9	TRBJ2-7	CASSVGAGEGYEQYF	TGTGCCAGCAGCGTGGGAGCGGGAGAAGGCTACGAGCAGTACTTC
NA	NA	TRBV20-1	TRBJ2-1	CSAVGLEAGTYNEQFF	TGCAGTGCTGTAGGGTTGGAGGCGGGAACTTACAATGAGCAGTTCTTC